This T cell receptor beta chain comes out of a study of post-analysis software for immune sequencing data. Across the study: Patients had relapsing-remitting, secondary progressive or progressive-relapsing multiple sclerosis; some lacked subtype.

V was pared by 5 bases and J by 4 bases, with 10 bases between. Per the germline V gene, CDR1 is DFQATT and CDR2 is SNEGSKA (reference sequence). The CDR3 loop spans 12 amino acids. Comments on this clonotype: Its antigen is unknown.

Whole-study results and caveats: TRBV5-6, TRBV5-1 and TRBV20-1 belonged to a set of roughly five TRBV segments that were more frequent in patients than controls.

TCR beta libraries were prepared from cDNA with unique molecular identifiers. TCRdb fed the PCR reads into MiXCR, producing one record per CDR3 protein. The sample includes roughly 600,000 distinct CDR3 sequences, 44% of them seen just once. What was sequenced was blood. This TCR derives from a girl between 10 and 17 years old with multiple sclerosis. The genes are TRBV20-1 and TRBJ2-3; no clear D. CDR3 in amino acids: CSAPRMADTQYF. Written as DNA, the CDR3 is TGCAGTGCTCCTCGCATGGCAGATACGCAGTATTTT.